The 8 T cell receptor beta chains in this list originate from one sample, sequenced in a study of cytomegalovirus exposure and HLA in healthy donors. Sequenced by immunoSEQ multiplex PCR; TCRdb stores in-frame clones only, minus some. The table includes 45,000 to 65,000 clones, 93% detected once. The specimen sequenced was PBMCs. Receptors originate from a woman younger than 35 in good health and CMV-seropositive.

The rearrangement uses TRBV19 and TRBJ2-6; 8 nucleotides line up with TRBD2. Germline-derived CDR1 and CDR2 are LNHDA and SQIVND (reference sequence). V shed 7 bases and J 0 bases; nucleotides not matched to a gene: 11. This CDR3 comprises 18 residues. The CDR3 bases are TGTGCCAGTACCGCCCGAGCGGGGGCTAGCTCTGGGGCCAACGTCCTGACTTTC. Protein: CASTARAGASSGANVLTF.

This rearrangement joins TRBV15 to TRBJ1-3, with D unresolved. CDR1 LNHNV and CDR2 YYDKDF come from the germline V gene (reference sequence). The ends were cut back, 0 bases at V and 4 bases at J, with 19 bases in the middle. This CDR3 region has 18 residues. The CDR3 coding sequence is TGTGCCACCAGCAGAGATCTGAGGATCGAAATCCCGGGAAACACCATATATTTT. Amino acids: CATSRDLRIEIPGNTIYF.

This sequence joins TRBV5-6 and TRBJ1-2; 8 positions agree with TRBD1. This CDR3 is built from 19 residues. J lost 2 bases, V lost 2 bases, and 17 bases had no gene match. Germline CDR1 reads SGHDT; CDR2 reads YYEEEE. The CDR3 DNA follows: TGTGCCAGCAGCTTACAGGGGGGAAGAAGACTCGTGGGGAACTATGGCTACACCTTC. This translates into CASSLQGGRRLVGNYGYTF.

V is TRBV7-9 and J is TRBJ2-1; maybe TRBD2 (5 bases). Germline V gene data show CDR1 as SEHNR and CDR2 as FQNEAQ (reference sequence). V dropped 5 bases and J dropped 10 bases, with 15 bases sitting between them. This CDR3 has 13 residues. The CDR3 spells CASSPDPSGEQFF. The DNA for the CDR3 is TGTGCCAGCAGCCCCGACCCCTCGGGGGAGCAGTTCTTC.

The chain joins TRBV15 to TRBJ1-2, with D unresolved. V was pared by 0 bases and J by 5 bases, with 16 bases between. The CDR3 runs 16 residues. CDR1 and CDR2 (germline): LNHNV, YYDKDF (reference sequence). The CDR3 region is CATSRENGGSLYGYTF. The DNA of the CDR3 is TGTGCCACCAGCAGAGAGAACGGCGGGTCCTTGTATGGCTACACCTTC.

J is TRBJ1-6 and V is TRBV12-5, with D maybe TRBD1 (5 bases). V was shortened by 1 base and J by 7 bases, with 8 bases between the two germline ends. The CDR3 has 14 residues. Germline CDR1 reads LGHNT; CDR2 reads FRNRAP. Written as DNA, the CDR3 is TGTGCTAGTGGTTTGGGGGGGGAAAATTCACCCCTCCACTTT. It yields the protein CASGLGGENSPLHF.

The chain has TRBV4-3 and TRBJ1-5; 12 positions agree with TRBD1. With V trimmed by 0 bases and J by 3 bases, 6 bases remained unmatched. From germline, CDR1 is LGHNA and CDR2 YSLEER. The CDR3 length is 18 residues. CDR3 region: CASSQDLGTGGSNQPQHF. Here the CDR3 DNA reads TGCGCCAGCAGCCAAGATCTGGGGACAGGGGGCTCCAATCAGCCCCAGCATTTT.

This clone was recorded a few times. This sequence joins TRBV10-3 and TRBJ1-3; no clear D gene. The CDR3 contains 13 residues. The V end was cut by 0 bases, the J end by 7 bases, with 7 bases between. Germline lookup yields CDR1 ENHRY and CDR2 SYGVKD. The CDR3, as DNA: TGTGCCATCAGTGAGTCAGCCCCCAACACCATATATTTT. This translates into CAISESAPNTIYF.